This T cell receptor (beta chain) emerged from a study of cytomegalovirus exposure and HLA in healthy donors (dated by TCRdb to about 2017). Regarding the complete study: A later analysis indicated that the 100 to 150 validation repertoires were generated on the platform also employed for the roughly 720 repertoires of the first cohort. The study aimed to test whether cataloging public T cell receptors could reveal signatures of past pathogen exposure. Along with the approximately 650-subject first cohort, a separate validation cohort of around 120 different subjects was used. High-throughput TCR immunosequencing, statistical association of individual TCRs with disease status, and machine learning were combined to predict cytomegalovirus infection status.

The library was generated by the immunoSEQ multiplex PCR assay. On the authors' methods: A statistical classification framework was built for diagnosing cytomegalovirus status from the catalog of TCR beta chain sequences. TCRdb carries this immuneACCESS record with in-frame sequences only. Its versions omit some clonotypes, under half of them owing to an unresolved V gene in the studies checked, with the rest unexplained. That table furnishes V, J and clone size, whereas the DNA furnished D and trimming. This sample lists about 220,000 clones; about 89% were detected once. The ten largest clones take up more than 1% of the sample. Comments on this clone: Its binding antigen is unknown. Base quality data are lacking; no much larger clone is found one base away.

Compared with germline, V lacks 3 bases and J lacks 8 bases; bases without a gene match: 6. The CDR3 goes from the cysteine to the phenylalanine over 14 residues. Of all the DNA, just the CDR3 is kept, 42 bases in frame from base 1. Taken from the germline V gene (reference sequence), the CDR1 and CDR2 loops are SSHAT and FNYEAQ. What the research found in general, with its limitations: The study listed approximately 160 TCR beta chains as associated with cytomegalovirus. According to the authors, the approach could potentially be generalized to other disease states and immunological phenotypes. In vitro tests confirmed that a few of the cytomegalovirus-associated TCR beta chains recognize cytomegalovirus antigens. Most TCR sequences were seen in very few donors, while some public TCRs were found in many individuals. Subsequent analysis determined that TCRs grouped into clusters in the first cohort also showed a tendency toward co-occurrence across the 120 validation repertoires, and approximately 93% of cluster scores exceeded 0. A later analysis lacked HLA typing for the validation cohort, so it scored co-occurrence in that cohort across all 120 or so repertoires. Cytomegalovirus status was reported to be diagnosed by the classifier with high specificity and sensitivity in both the original and validation cohorts.

The donors were included in the validation cohort of roughly 130 subjects, a group kept apart from the approximately 690-subject first cohort. The TCR was taken from a woman between 18 and 30 years old in good health and CMV-seronegative. The rearranged segments are TRBV7-7 and TRBJ2-1; 8 nucleotides in the junction match TRBD2. The sequenced sample consisted of PBMCs. The CDR3 amino acid sequence is: CASSLTGGPDEQFF. The base sequence is TGTGCCAGCAGCTTGACGGGAGGGCCTGATGAGCAGTTCTTC. Supplemented by the reference TRBV7-7 and TRBJ2-1 proteins around the CDR3, the complete variable domain is GAGVSQSPRYKVTKRGQDVTLRCDPISSHATLYWYQQALGQGPEFLTYFNYEAQPDKSGLPSDRFSAERPEGSISTLTIQRTEQRDSAMYRCASSLTGGPDEQFFGPGTRLTVL.